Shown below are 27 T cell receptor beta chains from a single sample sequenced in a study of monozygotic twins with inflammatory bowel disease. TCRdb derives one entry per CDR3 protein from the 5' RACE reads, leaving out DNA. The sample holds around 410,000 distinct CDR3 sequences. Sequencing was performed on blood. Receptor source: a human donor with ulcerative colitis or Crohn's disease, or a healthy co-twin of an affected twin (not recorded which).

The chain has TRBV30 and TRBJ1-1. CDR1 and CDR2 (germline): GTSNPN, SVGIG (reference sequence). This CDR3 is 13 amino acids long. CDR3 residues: CAWSLGGNTEAFF.

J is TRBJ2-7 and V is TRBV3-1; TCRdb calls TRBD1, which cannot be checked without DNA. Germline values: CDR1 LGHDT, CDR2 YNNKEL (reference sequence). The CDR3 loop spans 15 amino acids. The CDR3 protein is CASSQDAGAGYEQYF.

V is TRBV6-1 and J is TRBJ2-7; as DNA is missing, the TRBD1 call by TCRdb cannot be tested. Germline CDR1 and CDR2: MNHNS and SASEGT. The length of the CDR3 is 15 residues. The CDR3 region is CASSDRDNLNYEQYF.

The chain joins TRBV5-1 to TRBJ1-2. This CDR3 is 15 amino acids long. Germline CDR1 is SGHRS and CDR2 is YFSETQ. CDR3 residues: CASSLAGAGPYGYTF.

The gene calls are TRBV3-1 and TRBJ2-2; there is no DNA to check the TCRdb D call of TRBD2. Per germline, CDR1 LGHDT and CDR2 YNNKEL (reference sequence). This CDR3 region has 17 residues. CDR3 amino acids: CASSPAGGRRNTGELFF.

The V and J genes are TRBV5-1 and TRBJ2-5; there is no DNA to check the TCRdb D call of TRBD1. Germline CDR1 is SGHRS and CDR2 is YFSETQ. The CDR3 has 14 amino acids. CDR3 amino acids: CASSLEWGVETQYF.

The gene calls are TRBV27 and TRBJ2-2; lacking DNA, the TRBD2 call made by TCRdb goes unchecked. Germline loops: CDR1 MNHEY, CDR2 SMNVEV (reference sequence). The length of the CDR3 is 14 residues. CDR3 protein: CATTSGSHTGELFF.

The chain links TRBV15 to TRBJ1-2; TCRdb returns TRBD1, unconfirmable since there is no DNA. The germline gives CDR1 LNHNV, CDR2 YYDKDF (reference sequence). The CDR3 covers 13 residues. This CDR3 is CATSQGANYGYTF. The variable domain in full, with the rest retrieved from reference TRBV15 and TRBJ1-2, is DAMVIQNPRYQVTQFGKPVTLSCSQTLNHNVMYWYQQKSSQAPKLLFHYYDKDFNNEADTPDNFQSRRPNTSFCFLDIRSPGLGDTAMYLCATSQGANYGYTFGSGTRLTVV.

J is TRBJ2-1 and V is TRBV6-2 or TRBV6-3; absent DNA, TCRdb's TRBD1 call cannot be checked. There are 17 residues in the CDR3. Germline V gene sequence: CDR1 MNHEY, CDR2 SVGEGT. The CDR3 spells CASSIVATRYSYNEQFF.

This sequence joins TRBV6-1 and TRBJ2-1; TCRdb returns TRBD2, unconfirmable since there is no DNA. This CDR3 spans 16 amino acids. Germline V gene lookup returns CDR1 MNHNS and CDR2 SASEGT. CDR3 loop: CASRRVGLAGDNEQFF.

The CDR3 loop is CASSLAEQGRGNYGYTF. This chain connects TRBV5-1 to TRBJ1-2. The CDR3 extends over 17 amino acids. CDR1 SGHRS and CDR2 YFSETQ come from the germline V gene.

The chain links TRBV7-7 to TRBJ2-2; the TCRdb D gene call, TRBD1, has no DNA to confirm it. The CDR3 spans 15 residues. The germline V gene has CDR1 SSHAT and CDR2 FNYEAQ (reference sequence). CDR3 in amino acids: CASSYRTGNTGELFF. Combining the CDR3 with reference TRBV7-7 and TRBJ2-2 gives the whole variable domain GAGVSQSPRYKVTKRGQDVTLRCDPISSHATLYWYQQALGQGPEFLTYFNYEAQPDKSGLPSDRFSAERPEGSISTLTIQRTEQRDSAMYRCASSYRTGNTGELFFGEGSRLTVL.

The CDR3 spells CASSLTGTGPNTEAFF. V and J are TRBV5-1 and TRBJ1-1; the TRBD1 assignment by TCRdb is unverifiable without DNA. Germline V CDR1 and CDR2: SGHRS, YFSETQ. The CDR3 loop spans 16 amino acids.

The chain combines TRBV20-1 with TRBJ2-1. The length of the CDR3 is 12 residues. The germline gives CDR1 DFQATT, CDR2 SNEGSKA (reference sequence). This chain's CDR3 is CSASDGSDEQFF.

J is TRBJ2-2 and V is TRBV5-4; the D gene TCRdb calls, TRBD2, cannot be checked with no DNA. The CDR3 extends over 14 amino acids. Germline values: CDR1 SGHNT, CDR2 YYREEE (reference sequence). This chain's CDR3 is CASSQQGLRGELFF.

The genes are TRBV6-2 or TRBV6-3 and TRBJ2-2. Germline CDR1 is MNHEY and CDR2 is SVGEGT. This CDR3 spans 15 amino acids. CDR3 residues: CASSYLLANTGELFF.

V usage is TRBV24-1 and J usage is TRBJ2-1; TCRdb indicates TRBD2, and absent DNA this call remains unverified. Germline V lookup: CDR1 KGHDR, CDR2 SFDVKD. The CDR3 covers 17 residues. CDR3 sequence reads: CATSRGLVAGSYDVQFF.

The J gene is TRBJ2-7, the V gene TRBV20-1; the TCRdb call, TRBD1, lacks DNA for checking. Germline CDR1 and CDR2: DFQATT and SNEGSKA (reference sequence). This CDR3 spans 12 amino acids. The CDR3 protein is CSSIGGAGEQYF.

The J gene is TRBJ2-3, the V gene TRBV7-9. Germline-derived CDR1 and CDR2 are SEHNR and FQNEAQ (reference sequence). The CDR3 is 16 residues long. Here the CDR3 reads CASSPTAVSSPDTQYF.

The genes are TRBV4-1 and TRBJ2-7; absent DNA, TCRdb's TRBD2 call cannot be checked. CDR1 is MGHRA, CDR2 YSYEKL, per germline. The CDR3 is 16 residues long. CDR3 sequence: CASSQDLAGVRDEQYF.

CDR3 in amino acids: CASSYPSQEVTGTDTQYF. This chain joins TRBV11-1 and TRBJ2-3; as DNA is missing, the TRBD1 call by TCRdb cannot be tested. CDR1 and CDR2 (germline): SGHAT, FQDESV (reference sequence). The CDR3 extends over 18 amino acids.

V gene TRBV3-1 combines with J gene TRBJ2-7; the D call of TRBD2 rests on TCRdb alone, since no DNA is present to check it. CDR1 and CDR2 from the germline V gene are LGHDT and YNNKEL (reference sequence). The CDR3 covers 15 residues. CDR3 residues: CASSQGAGTTYEQYF.

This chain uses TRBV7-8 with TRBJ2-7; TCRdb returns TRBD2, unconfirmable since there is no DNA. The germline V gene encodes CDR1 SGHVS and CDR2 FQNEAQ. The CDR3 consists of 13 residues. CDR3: CASSARLAGEQYF.

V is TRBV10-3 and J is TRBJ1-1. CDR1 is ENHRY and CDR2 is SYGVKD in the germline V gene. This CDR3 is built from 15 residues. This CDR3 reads CAISESASSNTEAFF.

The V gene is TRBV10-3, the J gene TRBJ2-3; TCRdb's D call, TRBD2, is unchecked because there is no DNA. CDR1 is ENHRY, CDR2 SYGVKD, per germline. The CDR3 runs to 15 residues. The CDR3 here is CATCLRGGETDTQYF.

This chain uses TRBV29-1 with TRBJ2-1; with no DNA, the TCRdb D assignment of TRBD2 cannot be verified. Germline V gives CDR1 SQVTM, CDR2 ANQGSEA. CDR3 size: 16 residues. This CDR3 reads CSVDPILAGGINEQFF.

The CDR3 protein is CSASPPGKETQYF. The chain carries TRBV20-1 and TRBJ2-5; TCRdb proposes TRBD1, but this gene call is untestable without DNA. The CDR3 covers 13 residues. Germline loops: CDR1 DFQATT, CDR2 SNEGSKA (reference sequence).